Listed below are T cell receptor beta chains from one sample, sequenced in a study of blood T cell repertoires in COVID-19. Sequencing was performed with immunoSEQ multiplex PCR; in TCRdb, only in-frame clones are kept and a portion is missing. This sample has about 160,000 clones, with 70% to 90% found just once. Sequencing was carried out using PBMCs or T cells enriched from blood (not recorded which). The receptors were sampled from a man between 35 and 55 years old who had recovered from COVID-19. Each CDR3 is given with its conserved first and last residue. The D gene is left open where the match is weak.

v_call d_call cdr3_aa
TRBV5-1 - CASSLAGLYNEKLFF
TRBV11-2 TRBD1 CASSLEQGTYEQYF
TRBV5-4 - CASSLFQSNEKLFF
TRBV28 TRBD1 CASSPHPGTGHQETQYF
TRBV3-1/TRBV3-2 - CASSPGASAYTGELFF
TRBV5-4 TRBD1 CASSQATGYEQFF
TRBV19 TRBD1 CASSTPGQGSSPLHF
TRBV9 TRBD1 CASSLGTGSGNTIYF
TRBV5-1 TRBD2 CASSSFSGGRGDTQYF
TRBV21-1 - CASSKILSIDRVGSGNTIYF
TRBV11-2 TRBD1 CASSLDWGQPNTEAFF
TRBV15 - CATSRDGGDEQFF
TRBV24-1 - CATSPSPGESLNTEAFF
TRBV7-3 - CASSPGAGSLGETQYF
TRBV18 - CASSPGGRRNQPQHF
TRBV9 - CASSVAPTGTNEKLFF
TRBV6-5 TRBD1 CASSPGQGDFYGYTF
TRBV30 - CAWSQVNYGYTF
TRBV4-1 - CASSQDGPGSYNEQFF
TRBV3-1/TRBV3-2 - CASSQDERAEAFF
TRBV24-1 - CATSEDMGPGNTIYF
TRBV7-9 - CASSLTGELFF
TRBV5-1 - CASSLQGQETQYF
TRBV6-5 - CASSRDKHNEQFF
TRBV4-1 - CASSQAVRSTYEQYF
TRBV21-1 - CASSKAGQGAPYGYTF
TRBV7-6 - CASSLSYRGQETQYF
TRBV7-6 TRBD1 CASSAGQGANGELFF
TRBV3-1/TRBV3-2 - CASSQAGGGRAGELFF
TRBV18 TRBD1 CASSRRGQGGQETQYF
TRBV30 TRBD1 CAWSVHRTGGTEAFF
TRBV5-4 TRBD2 CASSLGLAGGLSGELFF
TRBV4-2 TRBD2 CASSQDPGGTFYEQYF
TRBV19 TRBD2 CASSTAGTSGGTQYF
TRBV7-9 - CASTAGLFEGGYTF
TRBV11-2 TRBD1 CASSTRQGGTGELFF
TRBV7-9 TRBD1 CASSLDWTGGAGGYTF
TRBV25-1 - CASSGYREVYGYTF
TRBV5-8 - CASSLYGRHTDTQYF
TRBV18 - CASSPGQQTNEKLFF
TRBV18 - CASSPRGATPGDYGYTF
TRBV5-1 - CASSLGVISTGATETQYF
TRBV6-2/TRBV6-3 - CASSYDSLNTEAFF
TRBV24-1 TRBD1 CATSGTGGYTGELFF
TRBV4-2 - CASSQERKRVYHRDEQFF
TRBV7-9 - CASTRTGDNSPLHF
TRBV2 TRBD1 CASSEGARGTQPQHF
TRBV30 - CAWSGGTGYNQPQHF
TRBV5-8 - CASGLIGGYNEQFF
TRBV10-1 - CASSESSGLNTDTQYF
TRBV5-3 TRBD1 CARSLRDRGQSNEKLFF
TRBV5-1 - CASSSAGGYRIGQFF
TRBV10-2 - CASSESGGVGEKLFF